The rows below give T cell receptor beta chains drawn from one sample of a study of T cells in tuberculosis. Data came from immunoSEQ multiplex PCR; TCRdb stores just in-frame clones and leaves some out. The table has 55,000 to 60,000 clones, 88% seen once. Sample: CD1b-GMM tetramer-negative cells sorted from PBMCs. The receptors were sampled from an adult woman with latent tuberculosis. Each CDR3 is given with its conserved first and last residue. Fields, in order: J gene, clone size, D gene, V gene, CDR3 DNA, CDR3 protein. D genes are given only for firm matches. Where a row states a size, it is once, few, many or the class of an expanded clone; other rows omit it.

TRBJ2-7,once,NA,TRBV7-5,TGTGCCAGAAGCTTTGGGGGCACAATCACCTACGAGCAGTACTTC,CARSFGGTITYEQYF
TRBJ1-2,NA,TRBD1,TRBV6-1,TGTGCCAGCAGACCGGGACAGGGAGTTTTTGGCTACACCTTC,CASRPGQGVFGYTF
TRBJ2-7,NA,TRBD1,TRBV11-3,TGTGCCAGCAGCTTAGCGGGACAGGATAGCTACGAGCAGTACTTC,CASSLAGQDSYEQYF
TRBJ2-1,once,TRBD2,TRBV27,TGTGCCAGCAGTCCGACTAGCGTGGGAGGGCCAAATGAGCAGTTCTTC,CASSPTSVGGPNEQFF
TRBJ1-1,NA,NA,TRBV29-1,TGCAGCGTTGGAAGCGACCTACTTAACACTGAAGCTTTCTTT,CSVGSDLLNTEAFF
TRBJ1-2,NA,TRBD1,TRBV28,TGTGCCAGCAGTCGGCAGGGGGCAATTTCCCCCGGCTACACCTTC,CASSRQGAISPGYTF
TRBJ2-7,NA,TRBD2,TRBV7-2,TGTGCCAGCAGCTTAGAAAGGCTTAGCGGGGGGAGTGAGCAGTACTTC,CASSLERLSGGSEQYF
TRBJ2-7,NA,NA,TRBV6-5,TGTGCCAGCAGTCAAAGACTAACATACGAGCAGTACTTC,CASSQRLTYEQYF
TRBJ2-7,NA,NA,TRBV4-1,TGCGCCAGCAGCCAAGTACAGGGACAAGAGCAGTACTTC,CASSQVQGQEQYF
TRBJ2-7,NA,TRBD2,TRBV5-1,TGCGCCAGCAGCTGGACTAGCGGGAGCTCCTACGAGCAGTACTTC,CASSWTSGSSYEQYF
TRBJ2-3,NA,TRBD2,TRBV15,TGTGCCACCAGCGGAAGACTAGCGGGGGGGCGGGATACGCAGTATTTT,CATSGRLAGGRDTQYF
TRBJ1-2,NA,TRBD1,TRBV2,TGTGCCAGCAGTGGGGGGACCTTAAGACAGGAACAGGGGAACTATGGCTACACCTTC,CASSGGTLRQEQGNYGYTF
TRBJ2-7,NA,NA,TRBV7-6,TGTGCCAGCAGCCAGGGACATTACTCCTACGAGCAGTACTTC,CASSQGHYSYEQYF